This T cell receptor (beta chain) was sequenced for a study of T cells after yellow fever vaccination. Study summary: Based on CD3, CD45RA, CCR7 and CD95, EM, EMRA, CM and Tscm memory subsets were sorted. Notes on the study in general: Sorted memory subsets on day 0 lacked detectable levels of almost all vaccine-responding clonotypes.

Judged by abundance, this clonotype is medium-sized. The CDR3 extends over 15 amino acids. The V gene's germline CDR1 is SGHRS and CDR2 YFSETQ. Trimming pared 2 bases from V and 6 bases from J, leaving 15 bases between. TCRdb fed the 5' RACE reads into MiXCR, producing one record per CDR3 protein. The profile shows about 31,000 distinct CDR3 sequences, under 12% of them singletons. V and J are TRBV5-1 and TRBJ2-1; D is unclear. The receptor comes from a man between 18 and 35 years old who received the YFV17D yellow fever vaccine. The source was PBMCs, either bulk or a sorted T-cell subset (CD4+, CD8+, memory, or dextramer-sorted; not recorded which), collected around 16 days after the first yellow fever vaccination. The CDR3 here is CASSLNLLSSNEQFF. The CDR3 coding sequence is TGCGCCAGCAGCTTAAACCTCCTCTCGTCCAATGAGCAGTTCTTC.